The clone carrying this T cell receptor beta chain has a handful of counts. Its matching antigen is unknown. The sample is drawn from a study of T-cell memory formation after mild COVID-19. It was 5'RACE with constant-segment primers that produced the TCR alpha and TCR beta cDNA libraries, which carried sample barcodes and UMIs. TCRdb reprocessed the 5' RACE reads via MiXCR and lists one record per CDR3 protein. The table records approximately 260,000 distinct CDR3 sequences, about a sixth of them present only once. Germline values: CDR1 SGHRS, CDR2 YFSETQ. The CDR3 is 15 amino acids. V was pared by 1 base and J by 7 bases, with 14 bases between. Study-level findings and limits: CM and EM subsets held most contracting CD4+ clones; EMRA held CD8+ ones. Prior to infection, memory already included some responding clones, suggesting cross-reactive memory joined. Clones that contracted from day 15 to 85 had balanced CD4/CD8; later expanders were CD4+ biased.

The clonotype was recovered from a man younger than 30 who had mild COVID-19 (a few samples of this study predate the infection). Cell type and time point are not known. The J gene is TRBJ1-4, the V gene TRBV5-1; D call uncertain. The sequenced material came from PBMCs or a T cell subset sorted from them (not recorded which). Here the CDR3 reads CASSLSPSTLEKLFF. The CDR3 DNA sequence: TGCGCCAGCAGCTTGTCGCCCAGCACCCTTGAAAAACTGTTTTTT.